The present T cell receptor beta chain was sequenced within a study of T cell repertoires in cytomegalovirus infection. Background on the study: In public TCR beta signatures, there were indications of both CMV infection and matching HLA type.

Overall study findings and caveats: The ex vivo response was dominated by HLA-C-restricted CMV-specific TCR beta clonotypes.

The length of the CDR3 is 16 residues. Trimming removed 2 bases from V and 6 bases from J, with 15 bases in between. Germline-derived CDR1 and CDR2 are SGDLS and YYNGEE. One entry per CDR3 protein, called by TCRdb with MiXCR from the reads. The data hold around 300,000 distinct CDR3 sequences, with roughly 26% observed a single time. This clonotype was seen ten or more times. Its specificity is unknown. The specimen sequenced was PBMCs. The TCR was taken from a human donor in good health (CMV status not recorded). Some clones in this sample may be carry-over from other donors' samples. The V gene is TRBV9, the J gene TRBJ2-6; D remains unclear. The CDR3 DNA reads TGTGCCAGCAGCGTCAGTCGCCTACGAGAGGCCAACGTCCTGACTTTC. Its translation: CASSVSRLREANVLTF.